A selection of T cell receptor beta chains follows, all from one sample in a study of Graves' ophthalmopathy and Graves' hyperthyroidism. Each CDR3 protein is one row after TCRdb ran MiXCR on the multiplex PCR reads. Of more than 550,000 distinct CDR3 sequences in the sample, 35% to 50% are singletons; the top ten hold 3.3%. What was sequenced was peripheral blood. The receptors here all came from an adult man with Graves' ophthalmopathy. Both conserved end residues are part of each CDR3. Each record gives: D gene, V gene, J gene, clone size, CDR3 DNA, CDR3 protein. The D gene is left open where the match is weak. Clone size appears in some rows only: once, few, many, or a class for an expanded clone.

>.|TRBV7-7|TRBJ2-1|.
TGTGCCAGCAGCCGCGGGACGGAACCCTACAATGAGCAGTTCTTC
CASSRGTEPYNEQFF
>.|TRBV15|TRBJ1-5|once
TGCGCCAGCAGCAGAGCAGGGTCGGGCAATCAGCCCCAGCATTTT
CASSRAGSGNQPQHF
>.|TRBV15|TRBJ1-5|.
TGTGCCACCAGCAGGGAAAGGGAATTTACAGTTTTCAATCAGCCCCAGCATTTT
CATSREREFTVFNQPQHF
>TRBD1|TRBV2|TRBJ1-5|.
TGTGCCAGTCTCTCCGGGGGGACAGGTAGCAATCAGCCCCAGCATTTT
CASLSGGTGSNQPQHF
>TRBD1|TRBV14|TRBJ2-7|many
TGTGCCAGCAGCCAAGCACGGGGTGCGCCGGACAGGGCCTACGAGCAGTACTTC
CASSQARGAPDRAYEQYF
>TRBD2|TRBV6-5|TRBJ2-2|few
TGTGCCAGCAGACTGGGGGGGGACACCGGGGAGCTGTTTTTT
CASRLGGDTGELFF
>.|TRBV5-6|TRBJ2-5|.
TGTGCCAGCAGCTCGGCTAGTGGAGAGACCCAGTACTTC
CASSSASGETQYF
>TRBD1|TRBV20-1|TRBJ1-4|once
TGCAGTGCTCGGGACAGGGGATTGACTAATGAAAAACTGTTTTTT
CSARDRGLTNEKLFF
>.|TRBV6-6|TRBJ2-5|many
TGTGCCAGCAGTCCTACAGGGTTTCACGAGACCCAGTACTTC
CASSPTGFHETQYF
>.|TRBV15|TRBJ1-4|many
TGTGCCACCAGCAGGGTCACTAGTGGAACTAATGAAAAACTGTTTTTT
CATSRVTSGTNEKLFF
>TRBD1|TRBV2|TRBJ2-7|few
TGTGCCAGCAGCCGAGATGGGACAGGGGCCTACGAGCAGTACTTC
CASSRDGTGAYEQYF